This T cell receptor (beta chain) was retrieved from a study of cytomegalovirus exposure and HLA in healthy donors (dated by TCRdb to 2017 to 2019). Study-level background: An earlier analysis of roughly 500 of the donors reported roughly 270 Gb of sequence data and 100 million to 130 million unique TCR beta sequences from 150 million to 200 million T cells. The T cell repertoires of under 750 subjects were profiled by immunosequencing and related to cytomegalovirus serostatus. Rather than using new phenotypic data, the later analysis identified candidate immune exposures from TCR beta sequences and from how often those sequences occurred across donors. An earlier analysis of around 640 of the donors used high-throughput TCR beta sequencing to judge whether each TCR beta V gene segment behaved as functional or pseudogenic. Along with the roughly 700-subject first cohort, a separate validation cohort of over a hundred different subjects was used. Among the roughly 380 genotyped donors, around 81% belonged to the genetic ancestry cluster associated with self-reported Caucasian donors. To predict cytomegalovirus infection status, the study combined high-throughput TCR immunosequencing, statistical association of individual TCRs with disease status, and machine learning. A few DR-DQ haplotypes were handled as single units for association and clustering because linkage in the cohort was strong. To study patterns of TCR occurrence, a later analysis re-analyzed previously published TCR beta repertoires from several hundred donors and added high-resolution HLA genotyping. Every discovery cohort repertoire had been produced on one sequencing platform. Donor age, sex, ethnicity and CMV serostatus were compiled alongside the repertoire data. On average, roughly 240,000 unique TCR beta nucleotide sequences were sequenced per donor among 398 genotyped donors of the cohort, with roughly 19% of those sequences being non-productive. HLA typing included class I and class II loci at four-digit resolution. An early release covering about 600 HLA-typed donors comprised roughly 300 gigabases of sequencing data and around 86 million unique TCR sequences. The study was designed to test whether signatures of past pathogen exposure could be identified by cataloging public T cell receptors. Typing coverage varied by locus: roughly 620-640 donors for A, B, C, DRB1 and DQB1; more than 500 for DQA1; more than 600 for DPA1; approximately 470 for DPB1. Genome-wide SNP genotypes for about 55% of the 666 donors were used in a later genetic analysis, which treated that subset as a discovery cohort.

On the study overall, not on this receptor specifically: It was suggested by the authors that the approach could potentially be generalized to other disease states and immunological phenotypes. The cohort was sequenced for TCR beta chains only, and without alpha or paired-chain data the features that could be detected were limited. A later analysis found that HLA-associated TCR beta chains were more clonally expanded and had lower generation probabilities than equally common non-associated chains. Across donors, most TCR sequences were observed very rarely, whereas some public TCRs were present in many individuals. In an earlier analysis of 450 to 750 of the donors, most TCR beta V segments appeared in productive rearrangements about 90% or about 30% of the time, broadly matching IMGT annotations. The earlier analysis of approximately 540 of the donors excluded roughly 17 rarely observed V segments, including chromosome 9 orphons, because counts were too low. A later genetic analysis associated a missense DCLRE1C variant with V-gene and J-gene trimming of TCR beta chains, and an independent cohort replicated the association. In a later genetic analysis, fewer N-insertions in productive TCRs were reported among donors in an Asian-associated ancestry cluster than the roughly 710-donor mean. Several of the top co-occurrence clusters appeared to be linked to parvovirus B19, influenza, CMV and Epstein-Barr virus, according to a later analysis. Assigning TCR associations to individual alleles was difficult when HLA alleles, especially DR and DQ, strongly co-occurred. The classifier was reported to diagnose cytomegalovirus status with high specificity and sensitivity in both the original and validation cohorts. Some IMGT-functional V segments, including TRBV6-2 and TRBV6-3, could not be distinguished by the 87-base-pair reads and were therefore excluded. According to a later analysis, most CMV-associated TCR beta chains appeared to be HLA-restricted, and the HLA associations seemed to be driven largely by CMV exposure. A further reported finding was that TCR beta sequences accurately predicted the HLA-A and HLA-B alleles for most subjects in the first cohort. HLA typing was unavailable for some donors at each locus, so association tests used only the typed subset. The study listed 150 to 200 TCR beta chains as associated with cytomegalovirus. Sequencing depth was assumed to be roughly uniform across donors in the presence/absence analyses, though that assumption may not hold. Correlated functional status among segregating V segments might be attributable to linkage disequilibrium, but an unknown experimental factor could not be ruled out. In vitro tests confirmed that three of the cytomegalovirus-associated TCR beta chains recognize cytomegalovirus antigens. A later analysis associated about 17,000 TCR beta sequences with specific HLA alleles at a false discovery rate of 0.05. In a later analysis, TCR association rates were found to vary across HLA loci, with the most associated TCRs seen for DRB1 alleles and the fewest for HLA-C alleles. A cluster of highly shared sequence variants was judged likely to represent a technical artifact of the sequencing pipeline. CMV serostatus was the only immune exposure information available for the cohort.

The CDR3 measures 15 amino acids from cysteine to phenylalanine. Only CDR3 DNA is held: 45 bases, read in frame from base 1. Reading the germline V gene (reference sequence) gives CDR1 LNHDA and CDR2 SQIVND. The junction carries 11 bases between V and J, which are trimmed by 3 bases and 0 bases respectively. To prepare the library, the immunoSEQ multiplex PCR assay was applied. The multiplex PCR relied on a mix of 60 forward primers for TCR Vbeta segments and 13 reverse primers for TCR Jbeta segments. The CDR3 region of rearranged TCR beta genes was amplified from genomic DNA by a multiplex PCR assay. The amplified TCR beta libraries were sequenced on the Illumina HiSeq System as 87-base-pair reads. In the authors' own workflow: Across the roughly 670 repertoires, a later analysis counted some 81 million unique TCR beta chains, roughly 11 million of which were shared by at least two donors. A nearest-neighbor algorithm error-corrected the raw reads and collapsed the reads into unique sequences, merging closely related sequences to remove PCR and sequencing errors. V, D and J gene segments were assigned by aligning CDR3 sequences to IMGT reference sequences. For a sequence to be retained, a match of at least six nucleotides was required to both a V gene segment and a J gene segment. Rearrangements were classified as productive when the CDR3 lacked stop codons and remained in frame with V and J, and all other rearrangements were classified as non-productive. Following IMGT convention, CDR3 was defined as the stretch from the second conserved V-encoded cysteine up to the conserved J-encoded phenylalanine. The earlier analysis of 500 to 600 of the donors excluded sequences that lacked an unambiguous match to a single V gene segment. In an earlier analysis of about 590 of the donors, a V segment was called functional when productive rearrangements were above 56.7%, and segregating when the standard deviation between donors exceeded 5%. A statistical classification framework was built to diagnose cytomegalovirus status from the catalog of TCR beta chain sequences. In a later analysis, V and J genes were assigned by comparing TCR nucleotide sequences against IMGT/GENE-DB human TR gene sequences. In a later analysis, CDR3 sequences and most-parsimonious VDJ recombination scenarios were assigned using the TCRdist pipeline. In a later analysis, each TCR beta chain was defined by its CDR3 amino acid sequence together with its V-gene family, and reads lacking a unique V-gene family were excluded. As a way to deal with suspected cross-contamination and a sequencing artifact, a later analysis dropped 450 to 600 nucleotide sequences that were highly shared and had low generation probability. In a later analysis, a clonal expansion index was calculated for each public chain from normalized within-repertoire ranks of inferred template counts. Generation probabilities in a later analysis came from a VDJ recombination model fitted to out-of-frame rearrangements, and those results were checked against IGoR. A later analysis scored TCR-TCR, TCR-HLA and TCR-CMV co-occurrence with hypergeometric tests, applying a repertoire-size bias correction to TCR pairs. In a later analysis, false discovery rates were estimated by permuting HLA or CMV assignments 20 times. In a later analysis, co-occurring TCRs were grouped using DBSCAN, and TCRdist sequence similarity was added for clustering within HLA-allele-positive subsets. Repertoires with fewer than 30,000 or more than 120,000 public chains were left out of co-occurrence clustering, as were several repertoires with anomalous nucleotide sharing. In its TCRdb copy, this immuneACCESS table keeps in-frame sequences only and misses some clones. Where compared with another copy, unresolved V genes explain less than half of these, and the others have no known cause. The D gene and trimming were derived from the DNA, and the V and J assignments and clone size from that table. The table for this sample lists 95,000 to 120,000 clones; 65% to 75% of them were counted only once. The leading ten clones occupy more than 3.5% of the sample.

In total, 600 or so healthy bone marrow donors made up the cohort. Cohort members were all nominally healthy when sampled, although unrecorded immune exposures were likely present. The donor tested CMV seropositive, placing the donor among the 290 or so seropositive members of the cohort. A peripheral blood sample was collected from each donor, and TCR beta sequencing was performed on peripheral blood mononuclear cells. The Qiagen DNeasy Blood Extraction Kit was used to extract genomic DNA from the blood cell samples. Worth noting for this clone: Its target antigen remains unknown. One base away there is no much larger clone; base qualities are not given.

The sample consisted of PBMCs. The sequence derives from a woman aged 40-49 years in good health and CMV-seropositive. The receptor chain draws on TRBV19 and TRBJ1-2, with no D gene named confidently. The bases are TGTGCCAGTAGTATCACAGACACAGCTAACTATGGCTACACCTTC. This is translated as CASSITDTANYGYTF.